These T cell receptor beta chains were read from a single sample in a study of T cells in Graves' hyperthyroidism and ophthalmopathy. In TCRdb, the multiplex PCR reads were re-called with MiXCR into one record per CDR3 protein. The sample yields under 350,000 distinct CDR3 sequences, roughly 18% seen once. The sequenced sample was blood. All receptors derive from a woman between 45 and 65 years old with Graves' hyperthyroidism. CDR3s include the opening cysteine and the closing phenylalanine or tryptophan. D genes are given only for firm matches. Size values are once, few and many counts, or a class for expanded clones, and some rows have none.

clone_size	v_call	d_call	j_call	cdr3_nt	cdr3_aa
few	TRBV5-6	TRBD1	TRBJ1-2	TGTGCCAGCAGCTTGGACAGGGGGGCTCAAGGCTACACCTTC	CASSLDRGAQGYTF
few	TRBV9	TRBD1	TRBJ1-4	TGTGCCAGCAGCGTAGCCGCCGGGACAGCAACTAATGAAAAACTGTTTTTT	CASSVAAGTATNEKLFF
NA	TRBV28	NA	TRBJ2-7	TGTGCCAGCAGTCAGACAGATGCCTACGAGCAGTACTTC	CASSQTDAYEQYF
few	TRBV20-1	NA	TRBJ2-7	TGCAGTGTTAAAAGGGGGGGGAGGGTCGCCGAGCAGTACTTC	CSVKRGGRVAEQYF
few	TRBV5-1	NA	TRBJ1-4	TGCGCCAGCAGCTTGGCGGACGGGGAAAAACTGTTTTTT	CASSLADGEKLFF
few	TRBV6-1	NA	TRBJ2-3	TGTGCCACGAGAAGTCTGACCGAAACGCAGTATTTT	CATRSLTETQYF
NA	TRBV30	NA	TRBJ1-1	TGTGCCTGGGGAAGAAGGAGTAACACTGAAGCTTTCTTT	CAWGRRSNTEAFF
many	TRBV6-1	NA	TRBJ2-3	TGTGCCAGCAGTGAAGGTAGACCAGATACGCAGTATTTT	CASSEGRPDTQYF
NA	TRBV20-1	NA	TRBJ2-1	TGCAGTGCTAAAGACGGGAGCTCCTACAATGAGCAGTTCTTC	CSAKDGSSYNEQFF
many	TRBV20-1	NA	TRBJ1-1	TGCAGTGCTAGAGATGGGGGGTGGGCCACTGAAGCTTTCTTT	CSARDGGWATEAFF